This TCR beta chain is drawn from a study of control samples from healthy donors and cancer patients. Measured with immunoSEQ multiplex PCR; TCRdb has only the in-frame clones, and not every one. The sample shows 90,000 to 100,000 clones, approximately 90% of them seen only once. Germline CDR1 is MRHNA and CDR2 is SNTAGT. This CDR3 region has 15 residues. With V trimmed by 3 bases and J by 7 bases, 2 bases remained unmatched. The chain links TRBV6-4 to TRBJ2-1, with 14 bases lining up with TRBD2. The receptor was derived from a woman aged 18-29 years in good health. The sequencing sample was made of blood. CDR3: CASSERLAGGNEQFF. As DNA, the CDR3 is TGTGCCAGCAGTGAACGACTAGCGGGGGGGAATGAGCAGTTCTTC.